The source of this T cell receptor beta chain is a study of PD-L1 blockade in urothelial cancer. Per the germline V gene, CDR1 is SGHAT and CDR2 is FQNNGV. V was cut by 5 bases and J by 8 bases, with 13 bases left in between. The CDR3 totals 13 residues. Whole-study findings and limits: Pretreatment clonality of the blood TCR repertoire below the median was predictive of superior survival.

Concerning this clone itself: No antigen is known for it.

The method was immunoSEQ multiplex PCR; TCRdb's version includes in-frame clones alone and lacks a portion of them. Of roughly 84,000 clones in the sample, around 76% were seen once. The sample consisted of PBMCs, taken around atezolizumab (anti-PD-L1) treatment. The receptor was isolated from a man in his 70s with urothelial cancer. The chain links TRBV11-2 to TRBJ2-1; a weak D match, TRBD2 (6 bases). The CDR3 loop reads CASSLGTPDEQFF. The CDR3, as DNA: TGTGCCAGCAGCCTCGGGACTCCTGATGAGCAGTTCTTC.